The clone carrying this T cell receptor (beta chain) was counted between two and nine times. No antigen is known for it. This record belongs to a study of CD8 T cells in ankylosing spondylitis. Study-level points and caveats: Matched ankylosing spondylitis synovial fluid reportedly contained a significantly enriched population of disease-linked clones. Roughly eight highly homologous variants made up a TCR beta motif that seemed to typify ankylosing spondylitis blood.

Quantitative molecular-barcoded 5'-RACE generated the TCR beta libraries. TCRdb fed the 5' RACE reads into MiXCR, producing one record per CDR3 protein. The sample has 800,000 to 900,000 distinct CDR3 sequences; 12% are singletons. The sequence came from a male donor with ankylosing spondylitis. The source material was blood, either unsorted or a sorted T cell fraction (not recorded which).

CDR3 sequence (DNA): TGTGCCAGCAGTTACACTGGGGCAGGCAGGGACAATGAGCAGTTCTTC. It translates to CASSYTGAGRDNEQFF. The chain combines TRBV6-5 with TRBJ2-1, with D possibly TRBD1 on 5 matching bases. The CDR3 has 16 amino acids. Germline V gene lookup returns CDR1 MNHEY and CDR2 SVGAGI. The V end was cut by 2 bases, the J end by 5 bases, with 16 bases between.